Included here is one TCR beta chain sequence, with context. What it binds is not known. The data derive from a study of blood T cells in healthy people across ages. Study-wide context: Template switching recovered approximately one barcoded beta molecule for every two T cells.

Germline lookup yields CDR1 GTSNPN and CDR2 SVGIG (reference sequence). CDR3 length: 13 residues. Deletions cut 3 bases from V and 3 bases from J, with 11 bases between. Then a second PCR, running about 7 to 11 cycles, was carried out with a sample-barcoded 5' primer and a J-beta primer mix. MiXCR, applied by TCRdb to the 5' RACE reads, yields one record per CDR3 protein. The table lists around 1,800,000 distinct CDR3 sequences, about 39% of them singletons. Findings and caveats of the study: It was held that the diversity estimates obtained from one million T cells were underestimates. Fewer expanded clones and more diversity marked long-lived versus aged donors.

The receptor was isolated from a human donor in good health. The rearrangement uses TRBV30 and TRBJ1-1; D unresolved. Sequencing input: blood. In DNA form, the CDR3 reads TGTGCCTGGAGCAGGAGGCAGCACACTGAAGCTTTCTTT. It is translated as CAWSRRQHTEAFF.